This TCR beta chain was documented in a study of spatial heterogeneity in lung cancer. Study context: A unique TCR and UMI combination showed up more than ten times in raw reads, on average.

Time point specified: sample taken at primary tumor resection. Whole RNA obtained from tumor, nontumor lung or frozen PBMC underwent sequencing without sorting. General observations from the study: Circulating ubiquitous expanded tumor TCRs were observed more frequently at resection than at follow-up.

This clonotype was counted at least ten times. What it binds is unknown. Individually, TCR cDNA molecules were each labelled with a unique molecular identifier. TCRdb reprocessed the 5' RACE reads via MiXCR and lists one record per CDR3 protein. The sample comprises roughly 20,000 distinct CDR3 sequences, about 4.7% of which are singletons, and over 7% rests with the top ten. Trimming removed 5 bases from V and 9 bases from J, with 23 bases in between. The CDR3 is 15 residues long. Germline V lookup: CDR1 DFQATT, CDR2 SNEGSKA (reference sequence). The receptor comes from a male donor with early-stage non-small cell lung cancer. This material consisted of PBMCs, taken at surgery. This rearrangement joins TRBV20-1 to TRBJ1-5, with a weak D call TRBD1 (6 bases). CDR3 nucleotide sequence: TGCAGTGCTGCTTTAATTGGACAGCAATATATGCCCCAGCATTTT. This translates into CSAALIGQQYMPQHF.